The 4 T cell receptor beta chains below come from one sample, sequenced in a study of blood T cell repertoires in COVID-19. Libraries were prepared by immunoSEQ multiplex PCR; TCRdb keeps only in-frame clonotypes and omits some of them. The sample has roughly 260,000 clones, roughly 84% seen once. The source material was peripheral blood. The origin of the receptors is a woman between 18 and 30 years old with acute or convalescent COVID-19.

This rearrangement joins TRBV5-1 to TRBJ2-2; TRBD2 might be the D (7 bases). CDR1 is SGHRS and CDR2 is YFSETQ in the germline V gene. This CDR3 has 17 residues. V was pared by 4 bases and J by 3 bases, with 19 bases between. The chain's CDR3 is CASSGGPVAGDTGELFF. The CDR3 region has the DNA TGCGCCAGCAGCGGGGGCCCGGTGGCGGGGGACACCGGGGAGCTGTTTTTT.

This clone was detected only a few times. This chain joins TRBV25-1 and TRBJ1-2; TRBD1 matches at 9 bases. CDR1 MGHDK and CDR2 SYGVNS come from the germline V gene. V dropped 8 bases and J dropped 3; count of bases not matched to a gene: 7. CDR3 length: 14 amino acids. CDR3 bases: TGTGCCAGCGGGACAGGGCCCTATGACTATGGCTACACCTTC. This translates into CASGTGPYDYGYTF.

This clone was seen a handful of times. The gene calls are TRBV19 and TRBJ1-1; TRBD1 aligns across 10 bases. The CDR3 contains 14 residues. The V and J ends lost 7 bases and 5 bases, in that order; junction bases with no gene match: 7. Germline V gives CDR1 LNHDA, CDR2 SQIVND (reference sequence). The DNA for the CDR3 is TGTGCCAGTAATCCCGGGGACAGGGGAACTGAAGCTTTCTTT. Its translation: CASNPGDRGTEAFF.

The chain couples TRBV5-1 to TRBJ2-1; 10 bases fit TRBD2. The CDR3 is 17 residues long. The ends lost 3 bases at V and 1 base at J; junction bases unmatched: 7. CDR1 is SGHRS and CDR2 is YFSETQ in the germline V gene. CDR3 in amino acids: CASSWASGSPSYNEQFF. In DNA, the CDR3 is TGCGCCAGCAGCTGGGCTAGCGGGAGCCCGTCCTACAATGAGCAGTTCTTC. Full variable domain (remainder filled in from reference TRBV5-1 and TRBJ2-1): KAGVTQTPRYLIKTRGQQVTLSCSPISGHRSVSWYQQTPGQGLQFLFEYFSETQRNKGNFPGRFSGRQFSNSRSEMNVSTLELGDSALYLCASSWASGSPSYNEQFFGPGTRLTVL.